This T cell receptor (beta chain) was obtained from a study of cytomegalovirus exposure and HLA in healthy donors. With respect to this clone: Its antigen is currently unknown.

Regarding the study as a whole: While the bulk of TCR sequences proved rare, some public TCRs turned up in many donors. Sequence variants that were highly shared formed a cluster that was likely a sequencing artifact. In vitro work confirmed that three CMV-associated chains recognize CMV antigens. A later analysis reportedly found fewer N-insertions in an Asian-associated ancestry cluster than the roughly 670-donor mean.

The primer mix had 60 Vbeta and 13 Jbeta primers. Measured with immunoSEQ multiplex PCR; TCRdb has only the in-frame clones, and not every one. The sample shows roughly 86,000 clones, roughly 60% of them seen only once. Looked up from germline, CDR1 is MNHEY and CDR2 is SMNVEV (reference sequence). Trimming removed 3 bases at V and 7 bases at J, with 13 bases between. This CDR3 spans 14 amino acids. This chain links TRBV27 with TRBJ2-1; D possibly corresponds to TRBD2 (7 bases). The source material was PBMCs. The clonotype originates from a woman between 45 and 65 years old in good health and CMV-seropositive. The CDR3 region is CASSFSGGPNEQFF. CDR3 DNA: TGTGCCAGCAGTTTTTCCGGGGGGCCGAATGAGCAGTTCTTC.